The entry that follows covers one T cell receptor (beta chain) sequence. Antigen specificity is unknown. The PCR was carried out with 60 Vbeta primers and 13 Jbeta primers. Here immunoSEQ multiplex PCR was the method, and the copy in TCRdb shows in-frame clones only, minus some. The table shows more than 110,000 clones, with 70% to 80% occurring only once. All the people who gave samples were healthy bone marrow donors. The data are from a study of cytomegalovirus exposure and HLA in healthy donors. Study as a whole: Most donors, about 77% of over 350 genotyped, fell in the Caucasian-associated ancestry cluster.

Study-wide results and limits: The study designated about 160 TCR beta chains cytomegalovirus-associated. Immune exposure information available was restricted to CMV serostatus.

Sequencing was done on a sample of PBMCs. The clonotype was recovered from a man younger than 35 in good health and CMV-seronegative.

The DNA of the CDR3 is TGCGCCAGCAGTGAGCTAACTAGCGGACCGAGGGCGGATGAGCAGTTCTTC. Its translation is CASSELTSGPRADEQFF. The chain combines TRBV10-1 with TRBJ2-1; 8 nucleotides line up with TRBD2. Germline V CDR1 and CDR2: WNHNN, SYGVQD (reference sequence). This CDR3 comprises 17 residues. J gave up 8 bases and V 2 bases, and 14 bases lay outside the gene matches.